The T cell receptor (beta chain) described here comes from a study of vaccination effects on CD4 cells after COVID-19 (dated 2022 in TCRdb). Notes on the research overall: Post-vaccine samples across the study were collected a median of 72 days after the second dose, with a range of 14 to 241. The study compared SARS-CoV-2 spike-specific CD4+ TCR repertoires before and after mRNA vaccination in COVID-19 convalescent patients and infection-naive vaccine recipients. Altogether, around 9 COVID-19 convalescent patients and several SARS-CoV-2-naive healthy vaccine recipients made up the full study. The Oncomine TCR Beta short-read assay on an Illumina iSeq 100 was used to sequence cultures from other donors in the study.

The protocol used for the library was the immunoSEQ multiplex PCR assay. DNA from the cultured, isolated CD4+ T cells was subjected to TCR beta CDR3 sequencing. In the original analysis: Non-productive TCR sequences were removed, reads were trimmed to the CDR3 region, and CDR3s of at least 7 amino acids were retained. The MANAFEST web app was used to pick out antigen-specific clonotypes by comparing their expansion in peptide wells with that in reference cultures. Positive clones required FDR<0.05 expansion versus reference and all other wells, odds ratio above 5, and frequency above 0.1% in two replicate wells. Cross-reactive clonotypes were defined as significantly expanded in SARS-CoV-2 spike wells and in at least one common cold coronavirus spike condition. CDR3 similarity was assessed by Levenshtein distance using the stringdist R package, and unrooted trees were constructed with ape in R 3.6.1. TCRdb carries this immuneACCESS record with in-frame sequences only. Its versions omit some clonotypes, under half of them owing to an unresolved V gene in the studies checked, with the rest unexplained. V, J and clone size are taken as reported in that table, and D and trimming were inferred from the DNA itself. This sample lists tens of thousands of clones; approximately 80% were detected once. Clones ranked in the top ten supply less than 2% of the sample.

To identify antigen-specific CD4+ T cell clonotypes by their expansion, the ViraFEST assay first stimulated PBMC with viral peptide pools and then applied TCR sequencing. After about 9 days of culture, CD4+ T cells were isolated with the EasySep CD4+ T cell isolation kit. Each participant got two doses of an mRNA SARS-CoV-2 vaccine, either BNT162b2 or mRNA-1273. Negative nucleocapsid antibody results before and after vaccination confirmed that the healthy vaccine recipients had no prior SARS-CoV-2 infection. A few million PBMC per well were cultured in IMDM with 5% human AB serum, about 9.4 IU/ml IL-2 and gentamicin, plus 10 ug/ml peptides. On days 3 and 7, half of the culture medium was replaced with fresh IL-2-containing medium. Unless otherwise noted, each peptide stimulation condition was cultured in triplicate wells. PBMC were separated from whole blood using Ficoll-Paque Plus gradient centrifugation and were then either cryopreserved at -140C or used fresh. The overlapping peptide pools covered the spike proteins of SARS-CoV-2 and of the common cold coronaviruses HCoV-NL63, HCoV-OC43 and HCoV-229E. The QIAamp micro DNA kit was used to extract genomic DNA from the cultured CD4+ T cells.

What the research found in general, with its limitations: Both infection-induced and vaccine-induced clones contracted markedly at late post-vaccination timepoints, which is consistent with waning T cell responses. Only a small number of convalescent patients were included, and no early post-infection timepoints were available, which limited the study. In healthy vaccine recipients, vaccine-induced clones were almost all SARS-CoV-2 mono-reactive, with only 1 of 255 cross-reactive with common cold coronaviruses.

Comment on this clone: Its cognate antigen has yet to be identified. No much larger clonotype is one base removed from it; base qualities were not supplied.

V loses 3 bases at its end and J loses 5 bases; junction bases beyond the gene matches: 6. The CDR3, cysteine through phenylalanine, is 14 amino acids long. The sequence is cut down to CDR3 DNA, 42 bases in frame from base 1. For CDR1 and CDR2, the germline V gene lists SGHTA and FQGNSA. The rearrangement joined TRBV7-2 to TRBJ2-5, with 7 junctional bases fitting TRBD1. The source of this sequence is a human donor who received a COVID-19 vaccine. Some clones in this sample may be carry-over from other donors' samples. The input for sequencing was CD4+ T cells from PBMCs cultured with HCoV-NL63 spike peptides, taken after COVID-19 vaccination. The meaning of the sample's cell subset or site label: HCoV-NL63 spike overlapping peptide pool stimulation. The bases are TGTGCCAGCAGCTTTCAGGGGGTTCGGGAGACCCAGTACTTC. Protein translation: CASSFQGVRETQYF.